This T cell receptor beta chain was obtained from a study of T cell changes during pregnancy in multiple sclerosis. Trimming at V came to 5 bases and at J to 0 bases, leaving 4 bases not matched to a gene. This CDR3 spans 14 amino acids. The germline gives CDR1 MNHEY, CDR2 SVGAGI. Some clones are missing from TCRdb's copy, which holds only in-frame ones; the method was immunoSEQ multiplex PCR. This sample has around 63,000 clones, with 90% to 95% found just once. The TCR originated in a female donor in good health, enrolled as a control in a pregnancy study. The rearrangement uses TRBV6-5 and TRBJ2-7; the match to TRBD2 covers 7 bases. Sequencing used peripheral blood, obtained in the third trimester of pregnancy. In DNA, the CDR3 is TGTGCCAGCAGTCCCCTAGCGGCCTCCTACGAGCAGTACTTC. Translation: CASSPLAASYEQYF.